This T cell receptor beta chain was identified during a study of blood T cell repertoires in COVID-19. About the research overall: Spain, Italy and the United States supplied samples that represented acute and convalescent COVID-19. Sources were T cells, B-cell-depleted T cells, or PBMCs; the material itself was cDNA or gDNA.

Under the authors' procedure: Cell counts per sample came from amplifying reference gene primers. Data came from immunoSEQ multiplex PCR; TCRdb stores just in-frame clones and leaves some out. For V, J and clone size, that table is used; D and trimming come from the DNA. The sample has some 67,000 clones; 75% to 95% are singletons. The CDR3 is 15 residues long. Germline V gene lookup returns CDR1 SGHAT and CDR2 FQNNGV. Deletions cut 1 base from V and 2 bases from J, with 8 bases between. Sequencing was performed on peripheral blood. The chain employs TRBV11-2 and TRBJ2-2, with D unclear. The receptor was derived from a woman younger than 35 with acute or convalescent COVID-19. The CDR3 DNA reads TGTGCCAGCAGCTTAGGGGCAGGAAACACCGGGGAGCTGTTTTTT. It yields the protein CASSLGAGNTGELFF.